This T cell receptor (beta chain) was sequenced for a study of OX40 agonist ivuxolimab in advanced cancers. As concerns this clone: At one end, the junction sequence differs from germline, possibly due to a read error. The identical CDR3 is also encoded by other nucleotide sequences in the sample.

This CDR3 spans 14 amino acids. Germline assignment: CDR1 MNHNY and CDR2 SVGAGI (reference sequence). Generated by immunoSEQ multiplex PCR, the TCRdb table keeps only in-frame clones and is missing some. The sample lists over 80,000 clones, roughly nine tenths occurring once. The sequence was collected from an adult with an advanced solid tumor such as melanoma, head and neck, liver or kidney cancer. The sequences come from CD4+ or CD8+ T cells sorted from blood, collected in a trial of the OX40 agonist ivuxolimab. V gene TRBV6-6 combines with J gene TRBJ1-5; 7 bases are shared with TRBD1. The CDR3 nucleotides read TGTGCCACAAAGGGGCCGACAGGGACTCAGCCCCAGCACTTT. Encoded protein: CATKGPTGTQPQHF.